This TCR beta chain was identified during a study of shared clonotypes between healthy human individuals. General study points: Collection of samples was limited to blood; tissue repertoires likely differ.

Profiled with immunoSEQ multiplex PCR; TCRdb holds only in-frame clones, not every one. The sample carries around 2.5 million clones, 93% recorded once. The germline V gene encodes CDR1 MNHEY and CDR2 SMNVEV (reference sequence). CDR3 length: 15 amino acids. Trimming took 5 bases from V and 0 from J, leaving 10 bases between them. In regard to this clone: What it binds is unknown.

The chain combines TRBV27 with TRBJ1-4; weak D call: TRBD1 (6 bases). This TCR was recovered from a man aged 18 to 30 in good health. Some clones in this sample may be carry-over from other donors' samples. Sequenced: naive CD4+ T cells from PBMCs. Indicated subset: CD45RA+ positively selected. CDR3 in amino acids: CASSPGQTTNEKLFF. Written as DNA, the CDR3 is TGTGCCAGCAGTCCCGGACAGACAACTAATGAAAAACTGTTTTTT.